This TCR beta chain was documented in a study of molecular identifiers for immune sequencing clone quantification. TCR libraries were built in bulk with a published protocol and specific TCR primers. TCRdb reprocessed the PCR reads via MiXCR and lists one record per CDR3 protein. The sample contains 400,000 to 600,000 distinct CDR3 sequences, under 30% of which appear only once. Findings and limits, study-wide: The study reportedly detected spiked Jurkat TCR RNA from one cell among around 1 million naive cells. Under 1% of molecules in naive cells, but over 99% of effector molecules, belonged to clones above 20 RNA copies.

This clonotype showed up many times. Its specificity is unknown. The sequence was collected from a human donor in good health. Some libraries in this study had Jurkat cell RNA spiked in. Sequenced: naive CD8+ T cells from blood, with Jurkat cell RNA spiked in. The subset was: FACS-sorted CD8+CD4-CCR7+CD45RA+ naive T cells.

The CDR3 protein is CSARDMTGPRGPLHF. The DNA of the CDR3 is TGCAGTGCTAGAGATATGACAGGCCCTAGAGGGCCCCTCCACTTT. This sequence joins TRBV20-1 and TRBJ1-6; D may be TRBD1 (6 bases). V lost 0 bases and J lost 13, with 19 bases in between. The CDR3 loop spans 15 amino acids. Germline lookup yields CDR1 DFQATT and CDR2 SNEGSKA (reference sequence).